This T cell receptor beta chain was sequenced in a study of T cell responses to AZD1222 COVID-19 vaccine. Libraries were prepared by immunoSEQ multiplex PCR; TCRdb keeps only in-frame clonotypes and omits some of them. The sample records about 150,000 clones, 91% being singletons. General study findings and limits: With dominance at 160-218 and 743-854, vaccine-associated CD4 TCRs spanned spike. After two AZD1222 doses, spike-specific TCR breadth and depth rose versus day 0. Possibly, clonal diversity was underestimated; donors were largely white British and included more females. Repertoire sampling occurred only after the peak T cell response.

Per the germline V gene, CDR1 is SQVTM and CDR2 is ANQGSEA. Trimming stripped 7 bases from V and 0 bases from J, with 14 bases between. The CDR3 runs to 14 residues. As concerns this clone: Its antigen is not identified.

This chain joins TRBV29-1 and TRBJ2-3, with TRBD1 as a possible D gene (5 bases). This clonotype was sampled from an adult in good health. The sample was peripheral blood, taken on day 0 of AZD1222 vaccination. Here the CDR3 DNA reads TGCAGCGCCGCCGTGACAGCTAGCACAGATACGCAGTATTTT. It yields the protein CSAAVTASTDTQYF.